This T cell receptor beta chain was retrieved from a study of CD8 T cells in ankylosing spondylitis. Generation of TCR beta libraries employed quantitative 5'-RACE incorporating molecular barcodes. MiXCR, run by TCRdb on the 5' RACE reads, gives a single entry per CDR3 protein. Altogether over 200,000 distinct CDR3 sequences are present, roughly 18% being singletons, with the ten largest covering approximately 46%. On this clonotype: Its antigen is as yet unknown.

General study findings and limits: Disease-associated clones were CD8+ and fairly uncommon in peripheral blood. Existing reports had already noted some motif variants in reactive arthritis synovial fluid and blood. Matched ankylosing spondylitis synovial fluid reportedly showed significant enrichment of disease-linked clones. A TCR beta motif of 7 or 8 highly homologous variants appeared characteristic of ankylosing spondylitis blood.

The germline V gene encodes CDR1 DFQATT and CDR2 SNEGSKA (reference sequence). With V trimmed by 0 bases and J by 6 bases, 7 bases remained unmatched. The CDR3 is 16 amino acids. Sequences were obtained from blood, either unsorted or a sorted T cell fraction (not recorded which). The sequence derives from a male donor with ankylosing spondylitis. V is TRBV20-1 and J is TRBJ2-3; 12 nucleotides align to TRBD2. CDR3 DNA: TGCAGTGCTAGAGATGCTAGCGGGGGGGCTGGTGATACGCAGTATTTT. This sequence encodes CSARDASGGAGDTQYF.